The clone carrying this T cell receptor beta chain was found a few times. What it binds is unknown. Other nucleotide sequences from this sample produce the same CDR3. The sample comes from a study of beta chain features in type 1 diabetes. Trimming removed 4 bases from V and 6 bases from J; junction bases left unmatched: 7. In germline, CDR1 is SQVTM, CDR2 ANQGSEA. The CDR3 is 14 amino acids. A sort by CD45RO/CCR7/CD25/CD127/CD95/CD27 yielded CD4+ naive, central memory, regulatory and stem cell-like memory cells. Study-level results: Moderate yet significant TCRB CDR3 shortening was seen in Type 1 diabetes patients in all four CD4+ subsets.

As every portion of the isolated RNA was reverse transcribed, the sequencing read expressed TCRB transcripts. Data came from immunoSEQ multiplex PCR; TCRdb stores just in-frame clones and leaves some out. Of around 170,000 clones in the sample, approximately 10% were seen once. The chain combines TRBV29-1 with TRBJ2-1; 9 positions agree with TRBD2. Sequencing used central memory CD4+ T cells from blood. The TCR comes from a woman in her 30s with type 1 diabetes. CDR3 in DNA: TGCAGCGTTGCAGGTCTAGCGGGGACCAATGAGCAGTTCTTC. Translation: CSVAGLAGTNEQFF.